The 10 T cell receptor beta chains presented below share a single source sample, sequenced in a study of Tregs in tolerant kidney transplant recipients. Related graft donors supplied nonmyeloablative bone marrow transplants, and mixed chimerism was transient. Sequencing used immunoSEQ multiplex PCR; TCRdb keeps in-frame clones, though not all of them. The table records 75,000 to 100,000 clones, roughly 93% of them present only once. The material sequenced was CD4+ T cells from blood (PBMCs), taken 12 months after the transplant. These receptors were taken from a human patient who received a combined kidney and bone marrow transplant. Certain T cells may be donor cells from the graft.

The genes are TRBV4-2 and TRBJ2-5, with D possibly TRBD2 on 7 matching bases. The CDR3 has 15 residues. Trimming left V 2 bases short and J 6 bases short, with 16 bases between. Germline CDR1 LGHNA, CDR2 YNFKEQ. CDR3 sequence (DNA): TGTGCCAGCAGCCAATTACAGGGAGGGAAGAAGACCCAGTACTTC. Its protein product is CASSQLQGGKKTQYF.

The CDR3 region is CASSLAGGLYSGANVLTF. In DNA form, the CDR3 reads TGTGCCAGCAGCTTAGCAGGGGGCCTTTACTCTGGGGCCAACGTCCTGACTTTC. The chain recombines TRBV7-2 with TRBJ2-6, with TRBD1 matching 7 bases. Germline loops: CDR1 SGHTA, CDR2 FQGNSA. The CDR3 is 18 residues long. J gave up 0 bases and V 0 bases, and 5 bases lay outside the gene matches.

The chain employs TRBV4-3 and TRBJ2-1, with 13 bases matching TRBD2. CDR3 length equals 19 residues. Germline CDR1 and CDR2: LGHNA and YSLEER. V lost 1 base and J lost 0; bases outside the gene matches: 6. The CDR3 here is CASSQGLAGGLSSYNEQFF. As DNA, the CDR3 is TGCGCCAGCAGCCAAGGACTAGCGGGGGGCCTGAGCTCCTACAATGAGCAGTTCTTC.

The count of this clone is one. The chain joins TRBV21-1 to TRBJ2-2; the table assigns TRBD2, which was not confirmed against the DNA. TRBV21-1 is annotated as a pseudogene. CDR3 length: 19 residues. The CDR3 is CASSKSTSGGIANTGELFF. The DNA of the CDR3 is TGTGCCAGCAGCAAATCGACTAGCGGGGGGATCGCGAACACCGGGGAGCTGTTTTTT.

V is TRBV4-1 and J is TRBJ2-7, with 11 bases fitting TRBD2. CDR3 length: 19 residues. V gave up 0 bases and J gave up 1 base; unmatched junction bases: 11. Germline V gives CDR1 MGHRA, CDR2 YSYEKL. The chain's CDR3 is CASSQEWDWLAGGSYEQYF. The CDR3 bases are TGCGCCAGCAGCCAAGAATGGGATTGGCTAGCGGGGGGTTCCTACGAGCAGTACTTC.

The CDR3 protein is CASSQVPGGLGNQPQHF. The CDR3 nucleotides are TGCGCCAGCAGCCAAGTCCCAGGGGGCTTGGGCAATCAGCCCCAGCATTTT. The chain employs TRBV4-1 and TRBJ1-5; 8 bases are shared with TRBD1. This CDR3 spans 17 amino acids. CDR1 is MGHRA and CDR2 is YSYEKL in the germline V gene. V trimming: 1 base; J trimming: 2 bases; junction bases outside the gene matches: 7.

The chain has TRBV12-5 and TRBJ2-1, with TRBD1 matching over 8 bases. V shed 7 bases, J shed 1 base, and the junction held 6 bases outside the gene matches. CDR1 and CDR2 (germline): LGHNT, FRNRAP. The CDR3 loop spans 15 amino acids. CDR3 nucleotide sequence: TGTGCTAGTGATGCTACAGGGGGGTCCTACAATGAGCAGTTCTTC. It is translated as CASDATGGSYNEQFF. The entire variable domain, with the rest obtained from reference TRBV12-5 and TRBJ2-1, is as follows: DARVTQTPRHKVTEMGQEVTMRCQPILGHNTVFWYRQTMMQGLELLAYFRNRAPLDDSGMPKDRFSAEMPDATLATLKIQPSEPRDSAVYFCASDATGGSYNEQFFGPGTRLTVL.

CDR3: CASSVVVDGQTEAFF. Here the CDR3 DNA reads TGTGCCAGCAGCGTAGTGGTGGATGGGCAGACTGAAGCTTTCTTT. The rearrangement links TRBV9 to TRBJ1-1; no definite D call. Deletions cut 0 bases from V and 5 bases from J, with 14 bases between. Germline V lookup: CDR1 SGDLS, CDR2 YYNGEE. This CDR3 is built from 15 residues.

The table lists this clone with a count of one. The chain employs TRBV19 and TRBJ1-5, with 7 bases aligning to TRBD1. The CDR3 loop spans 16 amino acids. Trimming at V came to 4 bases and at J to 0 bases, leaving 6 bases not matched to a gene. Germline V gene sequence: CDR1 LNHDA, CDR2 SQIVND (reference sequence). CDR3 nucleotides: TGTGCCAGTAGTAACGGGGGACAGAGTAGCAATCAGCCCCAGCATTTT. As protein: CASSNGGQSSNQPQHF.

CDR3 nucleotides: TGTGCCAGCAGCTTAACGCCACTTCGGGAGGAGCTGTTTTTT. Encoded protein: CASSLTPLREELFF. The gene calls are TRBV7-2 and TRBJ2-2; a weak D match, TRBD2 (5 bases). CDR3 size: 14 residues. Per the germline V gene, CDR1 is SGHTA and CDR2 is FQGNSA. V lost 2 bases, J lost 10 bases, and 14 bases lay in between.